This T cell receptor beta chain was profiled in a study of T cells expressing NK-cell markers. Study-wide background: Within the sequenced cohort of eight donors, seven exhibited HCMV seropositivity and one was seronegative.

The CDR3 has 16 residues. Germline V gene data show CDR1 as SGHRS and CDR2 as YFSETQ. Findings and caveats of the study: Similarly, these clonotypes led the CD3+CD56-NKG2C+ fraction as well in a few donors. Of the CD8+ T cells in more than five donors, about 1.0-7.5% belonged to dominant NKG2C+ clonotypes.

TCRdb reanalyzed the 5' RACE reads, giving one entry per CDR3 protein sequence and no DNA. This listing includes about 110,000 distinct CDR3 sequences. A remark on this clonotype: The target antigen is unknown.

Sequenced material: blood T cells: a sorted CD56 or NKG2C T cell subset, CD4+ or CD8+ T cells, or bulk PBMC T cells (not recorded which). The chain uses TRBV5-1 and TRBJ2-7. The receptor was derived from a woman between 18 and 69 years old in good health. CDR3 loop: CASSLAAGWSSYEQYF.